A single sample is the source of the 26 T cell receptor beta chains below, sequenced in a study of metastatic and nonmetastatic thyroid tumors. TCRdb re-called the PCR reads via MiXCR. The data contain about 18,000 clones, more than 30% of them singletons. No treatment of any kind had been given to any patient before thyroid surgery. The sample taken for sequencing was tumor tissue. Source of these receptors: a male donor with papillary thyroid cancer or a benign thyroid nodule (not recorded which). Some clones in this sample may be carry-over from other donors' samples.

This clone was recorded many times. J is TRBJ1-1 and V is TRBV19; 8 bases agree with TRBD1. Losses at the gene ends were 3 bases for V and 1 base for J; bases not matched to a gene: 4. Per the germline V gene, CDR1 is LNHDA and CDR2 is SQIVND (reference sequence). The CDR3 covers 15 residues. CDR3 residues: CASSITGGRNTEAFF. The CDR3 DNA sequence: TGTGCCAGTAGTATCACAGGGGGAAGGAACACTGAAGCTTTCTTT.

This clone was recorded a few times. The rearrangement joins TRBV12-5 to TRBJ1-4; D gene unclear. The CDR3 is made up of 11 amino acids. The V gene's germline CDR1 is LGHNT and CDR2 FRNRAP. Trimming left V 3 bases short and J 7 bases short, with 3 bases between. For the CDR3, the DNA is TGTGCTAGTGGTTTCATTGAAAAACTGTTTTTT. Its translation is CASGFIEKLFF.

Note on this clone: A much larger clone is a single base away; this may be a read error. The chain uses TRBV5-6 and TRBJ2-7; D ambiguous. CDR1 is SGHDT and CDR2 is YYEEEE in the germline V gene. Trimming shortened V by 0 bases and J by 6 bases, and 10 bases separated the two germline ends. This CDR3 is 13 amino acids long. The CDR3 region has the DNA TGTGCCAGCAGCTTGGCCAGATCAGGCGAGCAGTACTTC. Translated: CASSLARSGEQYF.

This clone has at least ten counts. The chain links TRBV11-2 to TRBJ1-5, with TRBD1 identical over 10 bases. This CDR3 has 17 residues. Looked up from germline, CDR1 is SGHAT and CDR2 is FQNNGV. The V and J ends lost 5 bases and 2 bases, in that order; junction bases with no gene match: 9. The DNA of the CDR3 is TGTGCCAGCAGCCCCGGGACAGGGGCGTTTCGCAATCAGCCCCAGCATTTT. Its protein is CASSPGTGAFRNQPQHF.

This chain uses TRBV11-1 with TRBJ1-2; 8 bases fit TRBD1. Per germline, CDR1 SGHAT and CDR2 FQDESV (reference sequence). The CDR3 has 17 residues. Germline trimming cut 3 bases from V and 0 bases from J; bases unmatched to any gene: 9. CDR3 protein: CASSFGARTGTNYGYTF. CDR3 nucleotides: TGTGCCAGCAGCTTCGGAGCAAGGACAGGGACTAACTATGGCTACACCTTC. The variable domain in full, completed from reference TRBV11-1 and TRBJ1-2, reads EAEVAQSPRYKITEKSQAVAFWCDPISGHATLYWYRQILGQGPELLVQFQDESVVDDSQLPKDRFSAERLKGVDSTLKIQPAELGDSAMYLCASSFGARTGTNYGYTFGSGTRLTVV.

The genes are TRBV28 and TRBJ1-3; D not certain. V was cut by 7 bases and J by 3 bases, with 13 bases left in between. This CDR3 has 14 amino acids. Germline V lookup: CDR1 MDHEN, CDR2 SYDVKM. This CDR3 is CASIYRANGNTIYF. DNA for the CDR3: TGTGCCAGCATCTACCGGGCAAATGGAAACACCATATATTTT.

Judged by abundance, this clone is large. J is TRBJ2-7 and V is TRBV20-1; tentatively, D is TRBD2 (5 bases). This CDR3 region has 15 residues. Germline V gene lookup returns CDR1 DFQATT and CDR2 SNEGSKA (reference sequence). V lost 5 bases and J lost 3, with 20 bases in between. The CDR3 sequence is CSAEHSNLGDYEQYF. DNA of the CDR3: TGCAGTGCTGAACACAGCAATTTGGGAGACTACGAGCAGTACTTC.

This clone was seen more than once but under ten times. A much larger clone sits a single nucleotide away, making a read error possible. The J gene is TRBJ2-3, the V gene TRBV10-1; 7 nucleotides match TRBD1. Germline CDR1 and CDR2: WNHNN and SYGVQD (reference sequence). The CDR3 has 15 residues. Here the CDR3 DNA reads TGCGCCAGCAGTGCGCCGGTACTAGGGACAGATACGCGGTATTTT. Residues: CASSAPVLGTDTRYF.

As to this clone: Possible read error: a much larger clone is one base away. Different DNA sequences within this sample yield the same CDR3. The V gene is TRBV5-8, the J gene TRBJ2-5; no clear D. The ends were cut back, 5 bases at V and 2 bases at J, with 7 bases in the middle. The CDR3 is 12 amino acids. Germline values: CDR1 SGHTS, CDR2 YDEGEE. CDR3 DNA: TGTGCCAGCAGTCGTCTACAAGAGACCCAGTACTTC. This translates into CASSRLQETQYF.

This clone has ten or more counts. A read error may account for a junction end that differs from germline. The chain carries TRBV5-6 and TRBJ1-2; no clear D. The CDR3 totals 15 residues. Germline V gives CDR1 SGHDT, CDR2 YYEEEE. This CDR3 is CTSSLRPPGNYGYTF. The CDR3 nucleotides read TGTACCAGCAGCTTGAGGCCCCCGGGAAACTATGGCTACACCTTC.

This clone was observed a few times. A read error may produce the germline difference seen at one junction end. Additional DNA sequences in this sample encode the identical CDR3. The CDR3 reads CASSDRREYQSPPLHF. The CDR3 coding sequence is TGTGCCAGCAGTGACAGAAGGGAGTACCAAAGCCCACCCCTACACTTT. The V call is TRBV6-1, the J call TRBJ1-6, with D unresolved. CDR1 MNHNS and CDR2 SASEGT come from the germline V gene. The CDR3 spans 16 residues.

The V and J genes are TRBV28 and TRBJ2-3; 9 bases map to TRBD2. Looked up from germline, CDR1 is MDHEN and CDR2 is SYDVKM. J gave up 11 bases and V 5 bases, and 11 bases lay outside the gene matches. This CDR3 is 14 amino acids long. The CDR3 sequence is CASSGRGRGNRQYF. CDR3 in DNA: TGTGCCAGCAGTGGTCGCGGGAGGGGGAATAGGCAGTATTTT.

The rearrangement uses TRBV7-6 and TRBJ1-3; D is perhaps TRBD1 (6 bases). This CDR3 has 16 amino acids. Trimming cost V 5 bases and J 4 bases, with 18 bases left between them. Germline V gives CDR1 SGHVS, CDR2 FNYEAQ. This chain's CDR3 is CASSHPGGGPGNTIYF. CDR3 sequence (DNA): TGTGCCAGCAGCCATCCCGGGGGGGGGCCAGGAAACACCATATATTTT. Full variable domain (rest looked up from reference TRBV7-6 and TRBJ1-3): GAGVSQSPRYKVTKRGQDVALRCDPISGHVSLYWYRQALGQGPEFLTYFNYEAQQDKSGLPNDRFSAERPEGSISTLTIQRTEQRDSAMYRCASSHPGGGPGNTIYFGEGSWLTVV.

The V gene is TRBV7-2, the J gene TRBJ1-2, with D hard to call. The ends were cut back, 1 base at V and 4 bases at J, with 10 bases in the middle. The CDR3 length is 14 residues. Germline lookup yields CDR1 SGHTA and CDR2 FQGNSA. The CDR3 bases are TGTGCCAGCAGCTTAGACCTGGGCTTCTATGGCTACACCTTC. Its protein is CASSLDLGFYGYTF.

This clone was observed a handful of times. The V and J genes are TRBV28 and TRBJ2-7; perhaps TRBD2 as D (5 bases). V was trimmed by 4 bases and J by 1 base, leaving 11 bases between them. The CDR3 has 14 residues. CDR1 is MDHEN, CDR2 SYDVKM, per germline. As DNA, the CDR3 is TGTGCCAGCAGTTGGAGGTCGTGGTCCTACGAGCAGTACTTC. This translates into CASSWRSWSYEQYF.

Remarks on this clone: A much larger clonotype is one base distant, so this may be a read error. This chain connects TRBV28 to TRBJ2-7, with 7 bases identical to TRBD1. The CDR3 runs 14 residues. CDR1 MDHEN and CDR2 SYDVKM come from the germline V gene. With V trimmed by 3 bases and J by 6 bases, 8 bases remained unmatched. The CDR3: CASSFGQVRAEQYF. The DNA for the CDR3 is TGTGCCAGCAGTTTCGGACAGGTGAGGGCCGAGCAGTACTTC.

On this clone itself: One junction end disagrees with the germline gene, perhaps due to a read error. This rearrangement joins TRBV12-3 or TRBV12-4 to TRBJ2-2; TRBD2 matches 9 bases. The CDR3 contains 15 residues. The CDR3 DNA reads TGTGCCCGCAGATCTAGCGGGATTAGGTCCGGGGAGCTGTTTTTT. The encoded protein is CARRSSGIRSGELFF.

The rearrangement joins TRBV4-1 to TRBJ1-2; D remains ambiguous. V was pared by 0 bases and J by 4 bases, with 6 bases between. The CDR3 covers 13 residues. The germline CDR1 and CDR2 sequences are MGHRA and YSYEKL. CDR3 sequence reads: CASSQDPVYGYTF. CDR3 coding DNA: TGCGCCAGCAGCCAAGATCCCGTCTATGGCTACACCTTC.

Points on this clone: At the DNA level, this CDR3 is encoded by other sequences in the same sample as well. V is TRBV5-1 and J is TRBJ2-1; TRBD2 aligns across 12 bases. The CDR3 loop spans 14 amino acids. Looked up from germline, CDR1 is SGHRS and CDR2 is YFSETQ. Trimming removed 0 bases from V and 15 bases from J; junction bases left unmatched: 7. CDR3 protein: CASSLGLAGGPRFF. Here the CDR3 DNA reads TGCGCCAGCAGCTTGGGGCTAGCGGGAGGGCCAAGGTTCTTC.

Here the CDR3 reads CASSLHGASNYGYTF. CDR3 DNA sequence: TGTGCCAGCAGCTTACACGGGGCGTCTAACTATGGCTACACCTTC. The V call is TRBV7-9, the J call TRBJ1-2; tentatively, D is TRBD1 (5 bases). This CDR3 is built from 15 residues. The germline V gene encodes CDR1 SEHNR and CDR2 FQNEAQ (reference sequence). The V and J ends lost 2 bases and 0 bases respectively, with 10 bases between them.

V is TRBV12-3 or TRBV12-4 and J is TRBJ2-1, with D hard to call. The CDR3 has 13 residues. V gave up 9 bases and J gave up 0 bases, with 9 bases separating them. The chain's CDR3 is CASVVNSYNEQFF. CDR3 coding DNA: TGTGCCAGTGTCGTAAACTCCTACAATGAGCAGTTCTTC.

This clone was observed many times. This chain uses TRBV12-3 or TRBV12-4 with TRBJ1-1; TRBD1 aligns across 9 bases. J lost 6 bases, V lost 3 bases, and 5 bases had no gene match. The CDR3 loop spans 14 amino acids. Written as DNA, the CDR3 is TGTGCCAGCAGTTTTACAGGGGGCATCGCTGAAGCTTTCTTT. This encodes CASSFTGGIAEAFF.

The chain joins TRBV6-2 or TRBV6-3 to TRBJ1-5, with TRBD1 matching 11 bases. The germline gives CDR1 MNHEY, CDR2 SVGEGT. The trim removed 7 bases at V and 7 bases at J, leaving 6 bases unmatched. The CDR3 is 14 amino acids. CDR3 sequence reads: CASNRTGGRQPQHF. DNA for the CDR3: TGTGCCAGCAATAGGACAGGGGGCCGGCAGCCCCAGCATTTT.

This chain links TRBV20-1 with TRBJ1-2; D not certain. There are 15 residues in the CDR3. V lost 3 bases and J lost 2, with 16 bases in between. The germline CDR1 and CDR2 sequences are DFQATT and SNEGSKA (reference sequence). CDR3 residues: CSARGFTPENYGYTF. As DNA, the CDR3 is TGCAGTGCTAGGGGTTTCACACCAGAAAACTATGGCTACACCTTC.

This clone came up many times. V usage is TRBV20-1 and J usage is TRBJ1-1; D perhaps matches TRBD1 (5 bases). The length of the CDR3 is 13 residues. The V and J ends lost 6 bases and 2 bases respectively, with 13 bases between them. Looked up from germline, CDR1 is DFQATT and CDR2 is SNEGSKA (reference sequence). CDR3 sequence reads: CSAPWGGNTEAFF. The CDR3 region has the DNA TGCAGTGCCCCTTGGGGGGGTAACACTGAAGCTTTCTTT.

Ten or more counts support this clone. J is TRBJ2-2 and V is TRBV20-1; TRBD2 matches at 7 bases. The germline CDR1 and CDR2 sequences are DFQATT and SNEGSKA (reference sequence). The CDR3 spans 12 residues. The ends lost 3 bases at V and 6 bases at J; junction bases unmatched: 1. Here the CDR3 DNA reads TGCAGTGCTAGGGGACTATCCGGGGAGCTGTTTTTT. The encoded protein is CSARGLSGELFF.